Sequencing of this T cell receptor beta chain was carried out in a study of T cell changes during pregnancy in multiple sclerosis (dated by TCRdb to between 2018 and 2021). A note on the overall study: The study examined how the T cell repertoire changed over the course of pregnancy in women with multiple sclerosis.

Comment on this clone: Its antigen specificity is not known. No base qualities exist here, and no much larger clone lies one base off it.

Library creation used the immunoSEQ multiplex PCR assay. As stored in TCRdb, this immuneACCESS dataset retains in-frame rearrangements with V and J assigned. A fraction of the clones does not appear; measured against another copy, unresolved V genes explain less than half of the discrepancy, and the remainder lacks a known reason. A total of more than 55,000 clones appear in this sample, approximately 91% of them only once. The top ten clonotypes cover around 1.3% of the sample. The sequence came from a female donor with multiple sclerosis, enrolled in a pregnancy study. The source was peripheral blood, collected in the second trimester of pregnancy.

The CDR3 reads CAWSGGLAGGPRDEQFF. Read as DNA, the sequence is TGTGCCTGGAGTGGGGGACTAGCGGGGGGGCCCAGGGATGAGCAGTTCTTC. The chain joins TRBV30 to TRBJ2-1; a stretch of 16 junction bases matches TRBD2. The CDR3 goes from the cysteine to the phenylalanine over 17 residues. Only the CDR3 region is kept as DNA, spanning 51 bases read in frame from base 1. CDR1 and CDR2 are drawn from the germline V gene (reference sequence): GTSNPN, SVGIG. Compared with germline, V lacks 1 base and J lacks 8 bases; bases without a gene match: 8.